These 17 T cell receptor beta chains came from one sample sequenced in a study of T cells in Graves' hyperthyroidism and ophthalmopathy. Authors of the study amplified TCR beta CDR3 regions from RNA transcripts. The study used the HTBI primer set for a first-round RT-PCR of the TCR CDR3. TCRdb recomputed calls from the multiplex PCR reads with MiXCR, one row per CDR3 protein. The sample yields approximately 600,000 distinct CDR3 sequences, less than 25% seen once. The material sequenced was blood. Source of these receptors: a man aged 25 to 45 with Graves' ophthalmopathy.

This clonotype was seen many times. The rearrangement links TRBV20-1 to TRBJ2-7; weak D call: TRBD2 (5 bases). Germline CDR1 and CDR2: DFQATT and SNEGSKA (reference sequence). V lost 3 bases and J lost 0, with 12 bases in between. The CDR3 runs to 14 residues. The CDR3 DNA reads as TGCAGTGCTAGCCCTGCTCGGGACTCCTACGAGCAGTACTTC. Translation: CSASPARDSYEQYF.

The chain is built from TRBV7-9 and TRBJ2-7; D remains unclear. V dropped 1 base and J dropped 0 bases, with 13 bases sitting between them. Germline V lookup: CDR1 SEHNR, CDR2 FQNEAQ (reference sequence). This CDR3 comprises 16 residues. CDR3 nucleotide sequence: TGTGCCAGCAGCTTAGATCAAGGGCCTCTCTCCTACGAGCAGTACTTC. It translates to CASSLDQGPLSYEQYF. The variable domain in full, with the rest retrieved from reference TRBV7-9 and TRBJ2-7, is DTGVSQNPRHKITKRGQNVTFRCDPISEHNRLYWYRQTLGQGPEFLTYFQNEAQLEKSRLLSDRFSAERPKGSFSTLEIQRTEQGDSAMYLCASSLDQGPLSYEQYFGPGTRLTVT.

The sample holds many counts of this clonotype. The rearrangement joins TRBV7-3 to TRBJ2-5; 8 positions agree with TRBD1. Germline V gives CDR1 SGHTA, CDR2 FQGTGA. The CDR3 is 16 amino acids. Trimming removed 5 bases from V and 4 bases from J; junction bases left unmatched: 12. In DNA form, the CDR3 reads TGTGCCAGCAGCCCCGGAGACAGGGGTCGTGGAGAGACCCAGTACTTC. Encoded protein: CASSPGDRGRGETQYF.

This clonotype was seen more than once but under ten times. The chain uses TRBV2 and TRBJ2-6; maybe TRBD2 (6 bases). With 3 bases removed from V and 0 bases from J, the gap between germline ends came to 15 bases. CDR1 and CDR2 (germline): SNHLY, FYNNEI. The CDR3 is made up of 18 amino acids. The CDR3 bases are TGTGCCAGCAGTGAGTGGGGGGACCGAGACTCTGGGGCCAACGTCCTGACTTTC. It is translated as CASSEWGDRDSGANVLTF.

The V call is TRBV20-1, the J call TRBJ2-7; no definite D call. CDR3 size: 13 residues. Trimming shortened V by 0 bases and J by 1 base, and 7 bases separated the two germline ends. Per germline, CDR1 DFQATT and CDR2 SNEGSKA (reference sequence). CDR3 amino acids: CSARDTRSYEQYF. In nucleotides, the CDR3 is TGCAGTGCTAGAGACACGAGATCCTACGAGCAGTACTTC.

This clonotype turned up a few times. The J gene is TRBJ1-5, the V gene TRBV7-9; D unclear. CDR3 size: 13 residues. Germline V gene data show CDR1 as SEHNR and CDR2 as FQNEAQ (reference sequence). The V end was cut by 1 base, the J end by 9 bases, with 10 bases between. The CDR3 loop is CASSLEALGPQHF. CDR3 DNA: TGTGCCAGCAGCTTAGAAGCCCTCGGGCCCCAGCATTTT.

This clonotype appeared many times. The CDR3 reads CASSLVRDLFNEQFF. The CDR3 DNA reads TGCGCCAGCAGCTTGGTACGGGATTTATTCAATGAGCAGTTCTTC. The J gene is TRBJ2-1, the V gene TRBV5-1; perhaps TRBD2 as D (5 bases). Germline lookup yields CDR1 SGHRS and CDR2 YFSETQ. There are 15 residues in the CDR3. Trimming shortened V by 0 bases and J by 6 bases, and 13 bases separated the two germline ends.

The CDR3 region has the DNA TGCGCCAGCAGTCGTCGACTAGCGGGAGGTAGCACAGATACGCAGTATTTT. Protein product: CASSRRLAGGSTDTQYF. The chain joins TRBV5-1 to TRBJ2-3; 13 bases are a match to TRBD2. V was pared by 5 bases and J by 0 bases, with 6 bases of the junction left unmatched. The length of the CDR3 is 17 residues. Germline CDR1 and CDR2: SGHRS and YFSETQ.

This clonotype was seen a few times. V gene TRBV27 combines with J gene TRBJ2-5, with D possibly matching TRBD2 (5 bases). This CDR3 spans 14 amino acids. The V end was cut by 4 bases, the J end by 5 bases, with 14 bases between. Per germline, CDR1 MNHEY and CDR2 SMNVEV (reference sequence). CDR3 nucleotides: TGTGCCAGCAGTTCTCGCCAGCGGTGGGAGACCCAGTACTTC. Protein sequence: CASSSRQRWETQYF.

For this clonotype: A much larger clone is a single base away; this may be a read error. V is TRBV18 and J is TRBJ2-1, with 10 bases aligning to TRBD1. This CDR3 contains 16 residues. Germline V gene lookup returns CDR1 KGHSH and CDR2 LQKENI. CDR3 amino acids: CAGSRDRGEFYNEQFF. CDR3 coding DNA: TGTGCCGGCTCCCGGGACAGGGGAGAGTTCTACAATGAGCAGTTCTTC.

V usage is TRBV12-3 or TRBV12-4 and J usage is TRBJ2-7; 8 positions match TRBD2. The CDR3 runs to 16 residues. V was clipped by 5 bases and J by 0 bases; unmatched bases: 9. This CDR3 is CASSLTSGGSSYEQYF. The CDR3, as DNA: TGTGCCAGCAGTCTTACTAGCGGAGGGAGCTCCTACGAGCAGTACTTC.

This rearrangement joins TRBV7-3 to TRBJ2-2, with D unclear. This CDR3 region has 16 residues. V dropped 5 bases and J dropped 1 base, with 14 bases sitting between them. In germline, CDR1 is SGHTA, CDR2 FQGTGA. CDR3 bases: TGTGCCAGCAGCCCTCCGGGTAAACTGAACACCGGGGAGCTGTTTTTT. Translated, it gives CASSPPGKLNTGELFF.

V and J are TRBV25-1 and TRBJ2-7, with 8 positions matching TRBD1. Germline loops: CDR1 MGHDK, CDR2 SYGVNS. The CDR3 loop spans 16 amino acids. V lost 3 bases to trimming and J lost 4 bases; unmatched junction nucleotides: 11. The CDR3 loop is CASSEVAGQDRYEQYF. The CDR3 coding sequence is TGTGCCAGCAGTGAGGTTGCGGGACAGGACCGTTACGAGCAGTACTTC.

This chain joins TRBV20-1 and TRBJ2-5; D not certain. The CDR3 is 14 amino acids. Germline V gives CDR1 DFQATT, CDR2 SNEGSKA (reference sequence). Trimming removed 5 bases at V and 2 bases at J, with 15 bases between. CDR3: CSAWVAQRQETQYF. The CDR3 DNA reads as TGCAGTGCTTGGGTGGCACAGCGACAAGAGACCCAGTACTTC.

The chain couples TRBV30 to TRBJ1-1, with D uncertain. CDR3 length equals 13 residues. Per the germline V gene, CDR1 is GTSNPN and CDR2 is SVGIG (reference sequence). Trimming took off 2 bases at V and 4 bases at J, with 11 bases between the two ends. The CDR3: CAWSLMSGTEAFF. The DNA for the CDR3 is TGTGCCTGGAGTTTAATGAGCGGCACTGAAGCTTTCTTT.

This clonotype was seen only a few times. This sequence joins TRBV14 and TRBJ2-1, with D maybe TRBD2 (7 bases). Germline V gene data show CDR1 as SGHDN and CDR2 as FVKESK. The CDR3 runs 14 residues. Trimming took 1 base from V and 6 from J, leaving 10 bases between them. The CDR3 bases are TGTGCCAGCAGCCAAGGAGGGGGGGGCAATGAGCAGTTCTTC. Its translation: CASSQGGGGNEQFF.

This clonotype came up many times. This sequence joins TRBV18 and TRBJ2-7, with 9 bases aligning to TRBD2. J gave up 0 bases and V 8 bases, and 8 bases lay outside the gene matches. The CDR3 runs 15 residues. The V gene's germline CDR1 is KGHSH and CDR2 LQKENI. The CDR3 reads CASSPTSGSSYEQYF. As DNA, the CDR3 is TGTGCCAGCAGCCCGACTAGCGGTAGCTCCTACGAGCAGTACTTC.